The sequence of this T cell receptor (beta chain) was determined in a study of cytomegalovirus exposure and HLA in healthy donors. Study results and caveats: Among TCR sequences, most were rare, though some public TCRs appeared in many donors.

Some clones are missing from TCRdb's copy, which holds only in-frame ones; the method was immunoSEQ multiplex PCR. Of 150,000 to 200,000 clones in the sample, 85% to 90% were seen once. Concerning this clone itself: What it recognizes is unknown.

It was the roughly 110-subject validation cohort, separate from the approximately 670-subject first cohort, to which the donors belonged. The V and J ends lost 5 bases and 8 bases respectively, with 12 bases between them. The CDR3 runs 12 residues. Per the germline V gene, CDR1 is MNHEY and CDR2 is SVGAGI. Sequenced material: PBMCs. The clonotype was recovered from a young woman in good health and CMV-seropositive. The chain combines TRBV6-5 with TRBJ1-1; D unresolved. The CDR3 reads CASSHNRAEAFF. The CDR3 DNA is TGTGCCAGCAGTCACAACAGAGCCGAAGCTTTCTTT.